This is a list of T cell receptor beta chains from one sample in a study of T-cell memory formation after mild COVID-19. MiXCR, run by TCRdb on the 5' RACE reads, gives a single entry per CDR3 protein. Of around 180,000 distinct CDR3 sequences listed, 16% are singletons. Sequenced sample: PBMCs or a T cell subset sorted from them (not recorded which). All receptors derive from an adult woman who had mild COVID-19 (a few samples of this study predate the infection). Cell type and time point are not known. The CDR3 runs from the conserved cysteine through the conserved F or W. The D gene is left open where the match is weak. Only some rows state a clone size, as once, few, many or a class for expanded clones.

clone_size	d_call	v_call	j_call	cdr3_aa	cdr3_nt
few	TRBD2	TRBV9	TRBJ2-3	CASSVVAGDTDTQYF	TGTGCCAGCAGCGTAGTAGCGGGGGACACAGATACGCAGTATTTT
.	TRBD2	TRBV7-8	TRBJ2-3	CASSFQTSGTDTQYF	TGTGCCAGCAGCTTCCAGACTAGCGGCACAGATACGCAGTATTTT
few	TRBD2	TRBV20-1	TRBJ2-3	CSARRLAGSTDTQYF	TGCAGTGCTAGACGACTAGCGGGGAGCACAGATACGCAGTATTTT
.	.	TRBV7-7	TRBJ2-5	CASSLVGQGAGETQYF	TGTGCTAGCAGCTTGGTGGGACAAGGGGCAGGAGAGACCCAGTACTTC
.	.	TRBV20-1	TRBJ1-6	CSARGGQGIVNSPLHF	TGCAGTGCTAGGGGGGGCCAGGGTATTGTCAATTCACCCCTCCACTTT
few	TRBD1	TRBV14	TRBJ2-1	CASSQGDRLSVGQFF	TGTGCCAGCAGCCAAGGGGACAGGTTGTCGGTTGGGCAGTTCTTC
.	.	TRBV6-1	TRBJ2-6	CAITGANVLTF	TGTGCCATCACTGGGGCCAACGTCCTGACTTTC
few	.	TRBV5-1	TRBJ1-2	CASSLATGTRGYTF	TGCGCCAGCAGCTTGGCCACAGGGACTCGGGGCTACACCTTC
many	TRBD1	TRBV7-8	TRBJ2-4	CASSLATGVAKNIQYF	TGTGCCAGCAGCTTAGCTACAGGGGTGGCCAAAAACATTCAGTACTTC
.	.	TRBV7-7	TRBJ2-1	CASSSGGYNEQFF	TGTGCTAGCAGCTCTGGGGGGTACAATGAGCAGTTCTTC
.	TRBD2	TRBV7-8	TRBJ2-3	CASRWRGTTDTQYF	TGTGCCAGCAGGTGGCGGGGGACCACAGATACGCAGTATTTT
.	TRBD2	TRBV7-9	TRBJ2-3	CASSLGLAGARTDTQYF	TGTGCCAGCAGCCTTGGACTAGCGGGGGCCCGGACAGATACGCAGTATTTT
.	TRBD1	TRBV3-1	TRBJ2-7	CASSPGQGRTSSYEQYF	TGTGCCAGCAGCCCTGGACAGGGGCGGACCAGCTCCTACGAGCAGTACTTC
.	TRBD1	TRBV12-3/TRBV12-4	TRBJ2-5	CASSWGQGRQTQYF	TGTGCCAGCAGCTGGGGACAGGGAAGGCAGACCCAGTACTTC
many	.	TRBV7-8	TRBJ2-3	CASSNTDTQYF	TGTGCCAGCAGCAACACAGATACGCAGTATTTT
few	TRBD2	TRBV7-6	TRBJ2-5	CASSLVATSGGAETQYF	TGTGCCAGCAGCTTAGTGGCGACTAGCGGGGGTGCGGAGACCCAGTACTTC
.	.	TRBV4-2	TRBJ2-5	CASSREGAQETQYF	TGTGCCAGCAGCCGGGAGGGGGCTCAAGAGACCCAGTACTTC
.	.	TRBV12-3/TRBV12-4	TRBJ1-5	CASRAFGLGGNQPQHF	TGTGCCAGCAGAGCCTTCGGCCTCGGGGGCAATCAGCCCCAGCATTTT
few	.	TRBV7-8	TRBJ1-4	CASSLYLGKPNEKLFF	TGTGCCAGCAGCTTATATTTGGGAAAACCTAATGAAAAACTGTTTTTT
.	.	TRBV18	TRBJ1-6	CASSPLELSYNSPLHF	TGTGCCAGCTCACCACTAGAACTCTCCTATAATTCACCCCTCCACTTT
many	TRBD2	TRBV5-4	TRBJ2-5	CASTTSGSETQYF	TGTGCCAGCACGACTAGCGGGAGTGAGACCCAGTACTTC
.	TRBD1	TRBV5-6	TRBJ1-2	CASNNRGNYGYTF	TGTGCCAGCAACAACAGGGGAAACTATGGCTACACCTTC
few	TRBD2	TRBV18	TRBJ2-7	CASSPPVAGGIAYEQYF	TGTGCCAGCTCCCCCCCAGTAGCGGGAGGGATAGCCTACGAGCAGTACTTC
.	.	TRBV7-9	TRBJ2-7	CASSLQGNLPYEQYF	TGTGCCAGCAGCCTACAGGGCAACCTACCCTACGAGCAGTACTTC
.	TRBD1	TRBV29-1	TRBJ2-2	CSVLRDRFPGELFF	TGCAGCGTTCTACGGGACAGGTTTCCCGGGGAGCTGTTTTTT
.	.	TRBV9	TRBJ1-1	CASSVVSGGDTEAFF	TGTGCCAGCAGCGTAGTATCCGGGGGGGACACTGAAGCTTTCTTT
.	.	TRBV12-3/TRBV12-4	TRBJ1-1	CASSFHWTSNTEAFF	TGTGCCAGCAGTTTTCATTGGACTTCGAACACTGAAGCTTTCTTT
few	TRBD1	TRBV19	TRBJ1-1	CASSRETGRTEAFF	TGTGCCAGTAGTAGGGAGACAGGGCGGACTGAAGCTTTCTTT
.	TRBD1	TRBV20-1	TRBJ2-5	CSASTGGQETQYF	TGCAGTGCTTCCACAGGGGGCCAAGAGACCCAGTACTTC
few	.	TRBV5-4	TRBJ2-7	CASSPGPVLTEQYF	TGTGCCAGCAGCCCCGGGCCCGTTTTAACTGAGCAGTACTTC
few	.	TRBV18	TRBJ1-1	CASSTTGGATRGEAFF	TGTGCCAGCTCTACCACTGGGGGCGCGACTAGGGGTGAAGCTTTCTTT
few	.	TRBV5-4	TRBJ2-3	CASGLGVPDTQYF	TGTGCCAGCGGTCTTGGAGTCCCAGATACGCAGTATTTT
.	.	TRBV5-1	TRBJ2-7	CASSTPKGEQYF	TGCGCCAGCAGCACCCCAAAGGGCGAGCAGTACTTC
.	.	TRBV4-3	TRBJ1-3	CASSQERAVVSGNTIYF	TGCGCCAGCAGCCAAGAGCGGGCAGTCGTATCTGGAAACACCATATATTTT
.	.	TRBV6-6	TRBJ1-6	CASSYPSSYNSPLHF	TGTGCCAGCAGTTACCCCAGCTCCTATAATTCACCCCTCCACTTT